These T cell receptor beta chains were read from a single sample in a study of T cell responses to AZD1222 COVID-19 vaccine. Profiling relied on immunoSEQ multiplex PCR, and the TCRdb table lists in-frame clones only, not all of them. This table has about 180,000 clones, almost 90% appearing once. This material consisted of peripheral blood, taken 28 days after the second AZD1222 dose. These receptors were collected from an adult who received the AZD1222 COVID-19 vaccine. Both conserved end residues are part of each CDR3. The order of the fields is clone size, V gene, J gene, D gene, CDR3 DNA, CDR3 protein. The D gene is left open where the match is weak. The size entry is marked missing in some rows and otherwise reads once, few, many or a size class.

few,TRBV5-1,TRBJ2-2,NA,TGCGCCAGCTGCCCGATAAGGGCCCGAGCGAACACCGGGGAGCTGTTTTTT,CASCPIRARANTGELFF
NA,TRBV6-1,TRBJ2-4,TRBD2,TGTGCCAGCAGTGAACCTCTAGCGGGGGGGCCGCAAAACATTCAGTACTTC,CASSEPLAGGPQNIQYF
few,TRBV7-9,TRBJ2-1,NA,TGTGCCAGCAGCCACCAGAGTGAGCAGTTCTTC,CASSHQSEQFF
few,TRBV5-1,TRBJ2-7,NA,TGCGCCAGCAGCCCATACTCAGGCTACGAGCAGTACTTC,CASSPYSGYEQYF
NA,TRBV4-1,TRBJ2-7,TRBD1,TGCGCCAGCAGCCAAAAGACCGGGACAGGCTTTTGGTACGAGCAGTACTTC,CASSQKTGTGFWYEQYF
NA,TRBV30,TRBJ2-7,NA,TGTGCCGTCGGGACTGCAACCTACGAGCAGTACTTC,CAVGTATYEQYF
NA,TRBV21-1,TRBJ2-7,NA,TGTGCCAGCAGCAGTCAGACAGGGTGGCCTTCCTACGAGCAGTACTTC,CASSSQTGWPSYEQYF
NA,TRBV18,TRBJ2-3,TRBD1,TGTGCCAGCTCTCTACAGGGGGATACGCAGTATTTT,CASSLQGDTQYF
NA,TRBV5-8,TRBJ1-1,NA,TGTGCCAGCAGCTTGGCGGGTAGAGGACAGATGAGGAACACTGAAGCTTTCTTT,CASSLAGRGQMRNTEAFF
NA,TRBV5-1,TRBJ2-7,TRBD2,TGCGCCAGCACCTCCCGGGGCGGGGGTTCCAACTACGAGCAGTACTTC,CASTSRGGGSNYEQYF
NA,TRBV30,TRBJ1-1,TRBD1,TGTGCCTGGAGCAAATCTTCGACAGGGAGGCCCACTGAAGCTTTCTTT,CAWSKSSTGRPTEAFF
NA,TRBV6-5,TRBJ1-2,TRBD1,TGTGCCAGCAACCACAGGGGATCCTATGGCTACACCTTC,CASNHRGSYGYTF
NA,TRBV11-2,TRBJ1-3,NA,TGTGCCAGCAGAACTTCACAGGGCTCTGGAAACACCATATATTTT,CASRTSQGSGNTIYF
NA,TRBV2,TRBJ2-5,NA,TGTGCCAGCGAACAAGAGACCCAGTACTTC,CASEQETQYF
once,TRBV2,TRBJ1-1,TRBD1,TGTGCCAGCGAACTGACAGGGGGGGAGAACACTGAAGCTTTCTTT,CASELTGGENTEAFF
NA,TRBV7-9,TRBJ1-5,NA,TGTGCCAGCAGCTTAGATGGGGGGCCCCTTCAGCCCCAGCATTTT,CASSLDGGPLQPQHF
NA,TRBV28,TRBJ2-7,NA,TGTGCCAGCAGTCTCCCCCAGGGGCCCTACGAGCAGTACTTC,CASSLPQGPYEQYF
NA,TRBV5-1,TRBJ2-2,NA,TGCGCCAGCAGCTTGGACCGGGAGCTGTTTTTT,CASSLDRELFF
NA,TRBV11-2,TRBJ1-1,NA,TGTGCCAGCAGCTTAGGTTCAGCGGGGAACACTGAAGCTTTCTTT,CASSLGSAGNTEAFF
NA,TRBV5-1,TRBJ1-1,NA,TGCGCCAGCAGCTTACGAGGGGCTGAGAACACTGAAGCTTTCTTT,CASSLRGAENTEAFF
NA,TRBV14,TRBJ1-6,TRBD1,TGTGCCAGCAGCCGGGACAGTCATTCACCCCTCCACTTT,CASSRDSHSPLHF
NA,TRBV28,TRBJ1-1,NA,TGTGCCAGCAGAAAAAGGGAGACTGAAGCTTTCTTT,CASRKRETEAFF
NA,TRBV19,TRBJ1-6,NA,TGTGCCAGTAGTCCAGGGGAGGGGTATTCACCCCTCCACTTT,CASSPGEGYSPLHF
NA,TRBV3-1/TRBV3-2,TRBJ1-1,NA,TGTGCCAGCAGACAACTGGCACAGAAAAACACTGAAGCTTTCTTT,CASRQLAQKNTEAFF
NA,TRBV7-7,TRBJ2-2,NA,TGTGCCAGCAGCCCCTTGGGGGTGAACACCGGGGAGCTGTTTTTT,CASSPLGVNTGELFF
NA,TRBV28,TRBJ1-4,NA,TGTGCCAGCAGTTTAACCGGGGGGGCAGCTAATGAAAAACTGTTTTTT,CASSLTGGAANEKLFF
NA,TRBV6-5,TRBJ2-2,TRBD2,TGTGCCAGCAGTTACTCCGGGGGGAGGGCGCCCGGGGAGCTGTTTTTT,CASSYSGGRAPGELFF
once,TRBV2,TRBJ1-4,NA,TGTGCCAGCACAGGACAGATAATAACTAATGAAAAACTGTTTTTT,CASTGQIITNEKLFF
NA,TRBV29-1,TRBJ1-6,NA,TGCAGCGTTGGTTGGGCCCACTATAATTCACCCCTCCACTTT,CSVGWAHYNSPLHF
NA,TRBV12-3/TRBV12-4,TRBJ2-7,NA,TGTGCCAGCAGACCAAATGCCTACTACGAGCAGTACTTC,CASRPNAYYEQYF
NA,TRBV11-2,TRBJ2-5,TRBD2,TGTGCCAGCAGCGCGGGGACTAGCGGGGTGCAAGAGACCCAGTACTTC,CASSAGTSGVQETQYF
NA,TRBV7-6,TRBJ2-1,NA,TGTGCCAGCAGCTTAGCCAGGAGCTCCTACAATGAGCAGTTCTTC,CASSLARSSYNEQFF
NA,TRBV24-1,TRBJ1-1,NA,TGTGCCACCAGTGATCGGAACGTCGAGACTGAAGCTTTCTTT,CATSDRNVETEAFF
NA,TRBV27,TRBJ1-1,NA,TGTGCCAGCAGTTTACTCTCCTCAGCCGGGGCGGTTCGAATTGAAGCTTTCTTT,CASSLLSSAGAVRIEAFF
NA,TRBV4-2,TRBJ1-2,NA,TGTGCCAGCAGCCAAGATTCGGTAAACTATGGCTACACCTTC,CASSQDSVNYGYTF
NA,TRBV7-2,TRBJ2-1,TRBD2,TGTGCCAGCAGCTTAGGGCTAGCGGCAGTTGGTGAGCAGTTCTTC,CASSLGLAAVGEQFF
NA,TRBV18,TRBJ2-7,NA,TGTGCCAGCTCACCAGCAGGGCGGGCCTACGAGCAGTACTTC,CASSPAGRAYEQYF
NA,TRBV3-1/TRBV3-2,TRBJ1-1,NA,TGTGCCAGCAGTCATTCCTGGGGAACTGAAGCTTTCTTT,CASSHSWGTEAFF
NA,TRBV18,TRBJ2-7,NA,TGTGCCAGCTCACCCCGTCAGGGTAGCTCCTACGAGCAGTACTTC,CASSPRQGSSYEQYF
NA,TRBV24-1,TRBJ2-7,NA,TGTGCCACCAGTGATTTCCCGGGGGGCAGTCCCTACGAGCAGTACTTC,CATSDFPGGSPYEQYF
NA,TRBV5-1,TRBJ2-3,NA,TGCGCCAGCAGTCAGACCTGGGACGCGCCCACAGATACGCAGTATTTT,CASSQTWDAPTDTQYF
NA,TRBV6-2/TRBV6-3,TRBJ1-5,NA,TGTGCCAGCAGTTACGGGCAGCACAATCAGCCCCAGCATTTT,CASSYGQHNQPQHF
NA,TRBV9,TRBJ1-2,TRBD1,TGTGCCAGCACTCAGGGGGCGCGTAACTATGGCTACACCTTC,CASTQGARNYGYTF
once,TRBV19,TRBJ1-2,NA,TGTGCCAGTACAGAGATACCCTATGGCTACACCTTC,CASTEIPYGYTF